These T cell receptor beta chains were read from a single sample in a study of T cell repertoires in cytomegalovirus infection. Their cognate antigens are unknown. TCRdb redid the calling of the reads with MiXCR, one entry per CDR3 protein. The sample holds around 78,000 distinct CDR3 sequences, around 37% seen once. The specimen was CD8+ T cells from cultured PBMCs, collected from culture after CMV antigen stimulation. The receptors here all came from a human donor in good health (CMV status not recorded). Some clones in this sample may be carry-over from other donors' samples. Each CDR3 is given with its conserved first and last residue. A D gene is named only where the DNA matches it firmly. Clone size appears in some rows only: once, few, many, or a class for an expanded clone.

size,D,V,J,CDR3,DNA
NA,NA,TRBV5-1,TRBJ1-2,CASSSTPARGPNYGYTF,TGCGCCAGCAGCTCCACCCCGGCGCGGGGTCCAAACTATGGCTACACCTTC
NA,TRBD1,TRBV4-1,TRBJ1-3,CASSQPIQGKGNTIYF,TGCGCCAGCAGCCAACCAATACAGGGGAAGGGAAACACCATATATTTT
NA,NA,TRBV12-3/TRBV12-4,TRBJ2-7,CASTSDRAYEQYF,TGTGCCAGCACCTCCGACAGAGCCTACGAGCAGTACTTC
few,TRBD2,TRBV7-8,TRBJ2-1,CASSLGGSGASYNEQFF,TGTGCCAGCAGCTTGGGGGGTAGCGGGGCATCCTACAATGAGCAGTTCTTC
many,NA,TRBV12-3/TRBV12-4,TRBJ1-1,CAIAGNTEAFF,TGTGCCATCGCGGGGAACACTGAAGCTTTCTTT
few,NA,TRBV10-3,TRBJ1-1,CAISAEENTEAFF,TGTGCCATCAGTGCCGAGGAGAACACTGAAGCTTTCTTT
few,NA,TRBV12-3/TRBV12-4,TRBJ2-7,CASSFTRTDLSYEQYF,TGTGCCAGCAGTTTCACCCGGACAGACTTGTCCTACGAGCAGTACTTC
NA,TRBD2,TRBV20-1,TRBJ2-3,CSARETSGRLDTQYF,TGCAGTGCTAGAGAGACTAGCGGGAGGTTGGATACGCAGTATTTT
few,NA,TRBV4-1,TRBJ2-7,CASSQGFLLARESEQYF,TGCGCCAGCAGCCAAGGCTTCTTGCTAGCACGGGAATCCGAGCAGTACTTC
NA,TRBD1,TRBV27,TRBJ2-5,CASSPAYRGSETQYF,TGTGCCAGCAGTCCGGCCTACAGGGGGTCGGAGACCCAGTACTTC
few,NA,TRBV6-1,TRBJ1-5,CASSELQGGQPQHF,TGTGCCAGCAGTGAATTGCAGGGTGGGCAGCCCCAGCATTTT
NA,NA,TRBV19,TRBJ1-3,CASSIQHVTANTIYF,TGTGCCAGTAGTATTCAACATGTGACCGCGAACACCATATATTTT
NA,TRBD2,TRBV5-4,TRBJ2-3,CASSLAGGTSGFTDTQYF,TGTGCCAGCAGCTTGGCCGGTGGGACTAGCGGGTTTACAGATACGCAGTATTTT
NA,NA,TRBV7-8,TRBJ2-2,CASSLTNPGELFF,TGTGCCAGCAGCTTAACTAACCCCGGGGAGCTGTTTTTT
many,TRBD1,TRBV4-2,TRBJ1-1,CASSLDRGMAFF,TGTGCCAGCAGCCTAGACAGGGGAATGGCTTTCTTT
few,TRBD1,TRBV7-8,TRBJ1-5,CASSFRDRVYQPQHF,TGTGCCAGCAGCTTTCGGGACAGGGTATATCAGCCCCAGCATTTT
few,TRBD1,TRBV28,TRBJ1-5,CASSLPTGAWGNQPQHF,TGTGCCAGCAGTCTACCGACAGGGGCTTGGGGCAATCAGCCCCAGCATTTT
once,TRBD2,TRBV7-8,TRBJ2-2,CASSFPGTSGAGELFF,TGTGCCAGCAGCTTTCCCGGGACTAGCGGGGCCGGGGAGCTGTTTTTT
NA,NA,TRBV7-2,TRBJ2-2,CASSPKRGLNTGELFF,TGTGCCAGCAGCCCAAAACGCGGGCTCAACACCGGGGAGCTGTTTTTT
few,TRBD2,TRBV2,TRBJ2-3,CASTGQRGGLTDTQYF,TGTGCCAGCACTGGCCAGCGGGGGGGCCTGACAGATACGCAGTATTTT
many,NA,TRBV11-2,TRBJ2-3,CASSLDSGYTDTQYF,TGTGCCAGCAGCTTAGATTCGGGATACACAGATACGCAGTATTTT
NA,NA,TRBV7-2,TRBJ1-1,CASSLRGVATEAFF,TGTGCCAGCAGCTTACGAGGGGTAGCCACTGAAGCTTTCTTT
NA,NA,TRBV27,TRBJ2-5,CASSLVGAPETQYF,TGTGCCAGCAGTTTAGTGGGGGCTCCGGAGACCCAGTACTTC
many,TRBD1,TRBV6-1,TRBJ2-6,CAGGQGAPSGANVLTF,TGTGCCGGAGGACAGGGGGCTCCGTCTGGGGCCAACGTCCTGACTTTC
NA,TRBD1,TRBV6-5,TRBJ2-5,CASTGPTPDRVPVTQYF,TGTGCCAGCACGGGGCCCACACCGGACAGGGTTCCGGTGACCCAGTACTTC
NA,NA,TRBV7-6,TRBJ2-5,CASSPWEQKETQYF,TGTGCCAGCAGCCCTTGGGAACAGAAAGAGACCCAGTACTTC
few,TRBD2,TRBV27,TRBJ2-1,CASSPGGGPSSYNEQFF,TGTGCCAGCAGCCCGGGGGGGGGGCCAAGCTCCTACAATGAGCAGTTCTTC
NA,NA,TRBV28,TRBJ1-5,CASSLVGPNQPQHF,TGTGCCAGCAGTTTAGTAGGGCCGAATCAGCCCCAGCATTTT
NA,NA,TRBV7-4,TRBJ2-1,CASSSSDYTRAHANEQFF,TGTGCCAGCAGCTCTAGTGACTATACCCGGGCCCACGCGAATGAGCAGTTCTTC
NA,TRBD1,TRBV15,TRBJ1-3,CATSRTGENTIYF,TGTGCCACCAGCAGAACAGGGGAAAACACCATATATTTT
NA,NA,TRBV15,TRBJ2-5,CATSRGAAARETQYF,TGTGCCACCAGCAGAGGGGCAGCCGCTCGGGAGACCCAGTACTTC
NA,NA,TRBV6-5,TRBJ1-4,CASSYSLEGSREKLFF,TGTGCCAGCAGTTACTCTCTGGAGGGGTCGCGGGAAAAACTGTTTTTT
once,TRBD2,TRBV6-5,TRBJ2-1,CASSYSLGAGGYNEQFF,TGTGCCAGCAGTTACTCCCTCGGCGCGGGGGGATACAATGAGCAGTTCTTC
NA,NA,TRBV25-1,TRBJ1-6,CASSEFFSDSDNSPLHF,TGTGCCAGCAGTGAATTTTTTTCGGACAGCGATAATTCACCCCTCCACTTT
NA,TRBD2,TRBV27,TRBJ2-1,CASSYRTSGYNEQFF,TGTGCCAGCAGTTACAGGACTAGCGGCTACAATGAGCAGTTCTTC
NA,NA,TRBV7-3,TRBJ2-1,CASSFLLERPGEQFF,TGTGCCAGCAGCTTTCTTTTAGAGCGCCCGGGTGAGCAGTTCTTC
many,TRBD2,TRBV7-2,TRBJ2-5,CASSTSQSYRGGRETQYF,TGTGCCAGCAGCACCTCCCAGAGCTATCGCGGGGGGCGGGAGACCCAGTACTTC
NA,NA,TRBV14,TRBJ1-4,CASSQAAYRTATNEKLFF,TGTGCCAGCAGCCAAGCGGCCTACAGGACGGCAACTAATGAAAAACTGTTTTTT
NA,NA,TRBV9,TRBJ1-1,CASSVNEGLRNTEAFF,TGTGCCAGCAGCGTGAATGAGGGCTTGCGGAACACTGAAGCTTTCTTT
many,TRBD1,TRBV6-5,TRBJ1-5,CASSPGTGGNQPQHF,TGTGCCAGCAGTCCAGGGACAGGGGGGAATCAGCCCCAGCATTTT
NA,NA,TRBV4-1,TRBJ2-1,CASSPWDGNNEQFF,TGCGCCAGCAGCCCTTGGGACGGCAACAATGAGCAGTTCTTC
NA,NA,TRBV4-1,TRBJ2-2,CASSQVFGAAINTGELFF,TGCGCCAGCAGCCAAGTTTTTGGGGCAGCTATCAACACCGGGGAGCTGTTTTTT
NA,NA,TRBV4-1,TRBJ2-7,CASSQDRAGSAYEQYF,TGCGCCAGCAGCCAAGATAGGGCAGGATCTGCCTACGAGCAGTACTTC
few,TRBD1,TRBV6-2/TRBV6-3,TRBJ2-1,CASSRAQGALYNEQFF,TGTGCCAGCAGCCGAGCACAGGGGGCTTTGTACAATGAGCAGTTCTTC
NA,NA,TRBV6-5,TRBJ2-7,CASSYPSGKSYKQYF,TGTGCCAGCAGTTACCCAAGTGGAAAGAGCTACAAGCAGTACTTC
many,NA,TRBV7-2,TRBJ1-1,CASSFTGFNTEAFF,TGTGCCAGCAGCTTCACAGGATTTAACACTGAAGCTTTCTTT
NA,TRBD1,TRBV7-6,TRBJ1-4,CASSLTGQYNEKLFF,TGTGCCAGCAGCCTTACGGGACAGTATAATGAAAAACTGTTTTTT
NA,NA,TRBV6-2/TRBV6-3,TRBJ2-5,CASSEVDRQETQYF,TGTGCCAGCAGTGAAGTGGACAGACAAGAGACCCAGTACTTC
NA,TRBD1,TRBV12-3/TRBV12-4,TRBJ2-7,CASSYGTGRYEQYF,TGTGCCAGCAGTTACGGGACAGGGCGGTACGAGCAGTACTTC
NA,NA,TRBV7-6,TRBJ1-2,CASSLAVREYGYTF,TGTGCCAGCAGCTTAGCGGTGAGGGAGTATGGCTACACCTTC
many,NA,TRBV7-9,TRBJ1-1,CASSLELVQIDGEAFF,TGTGCCAGCAGCTTAGAATTGGTGCAGATCGACGGTGAAGCTTTCTTT
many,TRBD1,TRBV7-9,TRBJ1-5,CASSTQGASQPQHF,TGTGCCAGCAGCACACAGGGGGCGAGTCAGCCCCAGCATTTT